These 27 T cell receptor beta chains were all obtained from the same sample, sequenced in a study of response to subunit inactivated influenza vaccine. TCRdb passed the RT-PCR reads through MiXCR, listing each CDR3 protein once. The repertoire holds approximately 530,000 distinct CDR3 sequences, 7.5% to 8.5% seen once, with approximately 12% in the top ten. Here the sequenced sample was PBMCs from blood, taken around 2 years after vaccination. The receptors shown here come from a man between 50 and 69 years old who received an inactivated influenza vaccine.

This clonotype was seen more than once but under ten times. The V and J genes are TRBV9 and TRBJ2-3, with 7 bases fitting TRBD1. V lost 9 bases and J lost 2; bases outside the gene matches: 12. The CDR3 extends over 15 amino acids. Germline CDR1 reads SGDLS; CDR2 reads YYNGEE. In DNA, the CDR3 is TGTGCCACCTCATATTCCGGGACAGCCACAGATACGCAGTATTTT. It specifies CATSYSGTATDTQYF.

This clonotype was seen more than once but under ten times. The chain couples TRBV12-3 or TRBV12-4 to TRBJ2-7, with 9 bases lining up with TRBD1. This CDR3 is built from 15 residues. With 5 bases clipped from V and 3 bases from J, the junction kept 8 bases outside the gene matches. The CDR3 region has the DNA TGTGCCAGCAGTCGTTCCGGGACAGGGCGCTACGAGCAGTACTTC. Translated: CASSRSGTGRYEQYF.

This clonotype was detected a few times. The rearrangement uses TRBV4-3 and TRBJ2-2; 8 positions agree with TRBD1. The junction had 10 bases not matched to a gene; V was cut back by 6 bases and J by 1 base. This CDR3 spans 17 amino acids. Looked up from germline, CDR1 is LGHNA and CDR2 is YSLEER. DNA for the CDR3: TGCGCCAGCAGTCTAGAATCCGGGACAGGGAACACCGGGGAGCTGTTTTTT. Protein sequence: CASSLESGTGNTGELFF.

V gene TRBV15 combines with J gene TRBJ2-6, with unresolved D. Trimming shortened V by 0 bases and J by 0 bases, and 9 bases separated the two germline ends. Germline CDR1 and CDR2: LNHNV and YYDKDF (reference sequence). The CDR3 spans 17 residues. The CDR3 nucleotides are TGTGCCACCAGCAGAGATGGGTACAGCTCTGGGGCCAACGTCCTGACTTTC. Protein: CATSRDGYSSGANVLTF.

This clonotype was counted only a few times. The chain couples TRBV27 to TRBJ2-7; either TRBD1 or TRBD2 may supply D (5 bases each). This CDR3 has 14 amino acids. Germline values: CDR1 MNHEY, CDR2 SMNVEV (reference sequence). V gave up 3 bases and J gave up 1 base, with 10 bases separating them. The CDR3, as DNA: TGTGCCAGCAGTTTCCGGGGCCGGTCCTACGAGCAGTACTTC. This gives the protein CASSFRGRSYEQYF.

There are a few counts of this clonotype. The chain couples TRBV6-5 to TRBJ2-7; perhaps TRBD2 as D (5 bases). From germline, CDR1 is MNHEY and CDR2 SVGAGI. This CDR3 is 15 amino acids long. V lost 0 bases and J lost 6, with 15 bases in between. The CDR3 sequence is CASSYSWTLNAEQYF. The CDR3 DNA reads as TGTGCCAGCAGTTACTCTTGGACTTTGAACGCCGAGCAGTACTTC.

This clonotype has a handful of counts. The chain employs TRBV18 and TRBJ2-6; a weak D match, TRBD2 (5 bases). This CDR3 has 16 amino acids. Trimming stripped 4 bases from V and 3 bases from J, with 13 bases between. Germline CDR1 is KGHSH and CDR2 is LQKENI. Here the CDR3 reads CASSRQRRGGANVLTF. The CDR3, as DNA: TGTGCCAGCTCACGGCAGCGGCGAGGTGGGGCCAACGTCCTGACTTTC.

This clonotype has a count of ten or more. The gene calls are TRBV4-1 and TRBJ2-5; tentative D call: TRBD1 (6 bases). The germline V and J ends were trimmed by 3 bases and 5 bases, with 13 bases remaining between them. The germline CDR1 and CDR2 sequences are MGHRA and YSYEKL. The CDR3 runs 14 residues. CDR3 in amino acids: CASSQGQGRETQYF. As DNA, the CDR3 is TGCGCCAGCAGCCAGGGACAAGGAAGGGAGACCCAGTACTTC.

Ten or more counts support this clonotype. The chain recombines TRBV12-3 or TRBV12-4 with TRBJ2-7, with 10 positions matching TRBD1. Trimming at V came to 5 bases and at J to 9 bases, leaving 13 bases not matched to a gene. The CDR3 has 15 amino acids. The DNA for the CDR3 is TGTGCCAGCAGTACCCCGGGACAGGGGCCGCGAAGGCAGTACTTC. Protein product: CASSTPGQGPRRQYF.

This clonotype was seen at least ten times. The chain is built from TRBV7-2 and TRBJ2-3, with TRBD2 matching over 8 bases. This CDR3 region has 13 residues. Germline trimming cut 4 bases from V and 4 bases from J; bases unmatched to any gene: 1. Germline values: CDR1 SGHTA, CDR2 FQGNSA. The CDR3 DNA reads TGTGCCAGCAGCTGGACTAGCCCAGATACGCAGTATTTT. This translates into CASSWTSPDTQYF.

This clonotype was seen only a few times. The chain recombines TRBV18 with TRBJ1-1; D unclear. The CDR3 spans 14 residues. V was shortened by 3 bases and J by 4 bases, with 12 bases between the two germline ends. The germline CDR1 and CDR2 sequences are KGHSH and LQKENI. CDR3 sequence (DNA): TGTGCCAGCTCACCGGCTTTGTTTTTCACTGAAGCTTTCTTT. As protein: CASSPALFFTEAFF. Complete variable domain (other parts from reference TRBV18 and TRBJ1-1): NAGVMQNPRHLVRRRGQEARLRCSPMKGHSHVYWYRQLPEEGLKFMVYLQKENIIDESGMPKERFSAEFPKEGPSILRIQQVVRGDSAAYFCASSPALFFTEAFFGQGTRLTVV.

This clonotype was picked up a small number of times. The rearrangement links TRBV25-1 to TRBJ1-1; perhaps TRBD1 as D (6 bases). The germline V and J ends were trimmed by 3 bases and 8 bases, with 16 bases remaining between them. CDR1 is MGHDK, CDR2 SYGVNS, per germline. The CDR3 loop spans 14 amino acids. CDR3 sequence: CASSDSGALPEAFF. Written as DNA, the CDR3 is TGTGCCAGCAGTGACTCGGGGGCATTGCCAGAAGCTTTCTTT. Filled out from reference TRBV25-1 and TRBJ1-1, the complete variable domain reads EADIYQTPRYLVIGTGKKITLECSQTMGHDKMYWYQQDPGMELHLIHYSYGVNSTEKGDLSSESTVSRIRTEHFPLTLESARPSHTSQYLCASSDSGALPEAFFGQGTRLTVV.

This clonotype has a count of ten or more. The chain joins TRBV28 to TRBJ2-1; 8 nucleotides align to TRBD1. This CDR3 has 17 residues. After removal of 6 bases from V and 4 bases from J, the junction contained 14 bases not matched to a gene. The germline V gene has CDR1 MDHEN and CDR2 SYDVKM. The CDR3 loop reads CASSEPRGQGIYNEQFF. The CDR3 DNA sequence: TGTGCCAGCAGCGAACCCCGAGGACAGGGCATTTACAATGAGCAGTTCTTC.

This clonotype was counted between two and nine times. The rearrangement uses TRBV7-2 and TRBJ2-7; D gene uncertain. The V end lost 0 bases, the J end lost 4 bases, and 7 bases lay between the germline ends. The CDR3 length is 13 residues. Germline assignment: CDR1 SGHTA and CDR2 FQGNSA. The CDR3 protein is CASSLATLYEQYF. CDR3 bases: TGTGCCAGCAGCTTAGCGACGTTGTACGAGCAGTACTTC.

This chain uses TRBV24-1 with TRBJ2-3, with unresolved D. The V gene's germline CDR1 is KGHDR and CDR2 SFDVKD. V was shortened by 5 bases and J by 3 bases, with 11 bases between the two germline ends. This CDR3 region has 14 residues. CDR3 DNA: TGTGCCACCAGTGGCGACTTGTGGACAGATACGCAGTATTTT. Protein product: CATSGDLWTDTQYF.

Many counts were recorded for this clonotype. The chain has TRBV12-3 or TRBV12-4 and TRBJ2-7; 7 positions agree with TRBD1. Losses at the gene ends were 4 bases for V and 3 bases for J; bases not matched to a gene: 3. The CDR3 consists of 13 residues. Written as DNA, the CDR3 is TGTGCCAGCAGTTCACAGGGGAGCTACGAGCAGTACTTC. Encoded protein: CASSSQGSYEQYF.

This clonotype showed up many times. The V call is TRBV7-9, the J call TRBJ2-1; 12 bases map to TRBD2. In germline, CDR1 is SEHNR, CDR2 FQNEAQ (reference sequence). The CDR3 extends over 14 amino acids. With V trimmed by 4 bases and J by 6 bases, 1 base remained unmatched. CDR3: CASSSSGRANEQFF. CDR3 coding DNA: TGTGCCAGCAGCTCTAGCGGGAGGGCCAATGAGCAGTTCTTC.

The chain has TRBV3-1 and TRBJ2-6; 7 positions agree with TRBD1. Losses at the gene ends were 4 bases for V and 3 bases for J; bases not matched to a gene: 3. The CDR3 is 15 residues long. The germline V gene has CDR1 LGHDT and CDR2 YNNKEL (reference sequence). CDR3 DNA: TGTGCCAGCAGCCCACAGGGGATTGGGGCCAACGTCCTGACTTTC. This codes for CASSPQGIGANVLTF.

V and J are TRBV6-1 and TRBJ1-1; D unclear. Germline V gives CDR1 MNHNS, CDR2 SASEGT. CDR3 size: 16 residues. Trimming shortened V by 6 bases and J by 6 bases, and 23 bases separated the two germline ends. This CDR3 is CASRPGRGRPFPEAFF. The CDR3 nucleotides are TGTGCCAGCAGACCCGGTCGCGGCAGGCCTTTTCCTGAAGCTTTCTTT.

This clonotype was seen many times. Written as DNA, the CDR3 is TGCGCCAGCAGCCAAGGGTCTAACGGGGGAAACACCATATATTTT. Translated: CASSQGSNGGNTIYF. The gene calls are TRBV4-3 and TRBJ1-3, with D hard to call. Germline V CDR1 and CDR2: LGHNA, YSLEER. V was pared by 1 base and J by 4 bases, with 11 bases between. The CDR3 is 15 amino acids.

This clonotype was recorded a few times. The chain links TRBV7-6 to TRBJ2-7, with 7 bases fitting TRBD2. The V and J ends lost 3 bases and 4 bases, in that order; junction bases with no gene match: 6. CDR1 SGHVS and CDR2 FNYEAQ come from the germline V gene. CDR3 length: 14 amino acids. DNA of the CDR3: TGTGCCAGCAGCTTGACAAGCGGGGAGTACGAGCAGTACTTC. Amino acid sequence: CASSLTSGEYEQYF. The full variable domain, completed using reference TRBV7-6 and TRBJ2-7, is GAGVSQSPRYKVTKRGQDVALRCDPISGHVSLYWYRQALGQGPEFLTYFNYEAQQDKSGLPNDRFSAERPEGSISTLTIQRTEQRDSAMYRCASSLTSGEYEQYFGPGTRLTVT.

The V gene is TRBV4-2, the J gene TRBJ2-5; perhaps D is TRBD1 or TRBD2 (5 bases each). Trimming cost V 3 bases and J 0 bases, with 5 bases left between them. This CDR3 has 13 amino acids. Germline V gene lookup returns CDR1 LGHNA and CDR2 YNFKEQ. This chain's CDR3 is CASSQGDQETQYF. In DNA, the CDR3 is TGTGCCAGCAGCCAGGGGGACCAAGAGACCCAGTACTTC.

This clonotype has just a few counts. The V call is TRBV3-1, the J call TRBJ2-5; either TRBD1 or TRBD2 may fit D (5 bases each). V was clipped by 5 bases and J by 0 bases, with 34 bases between them. CDR1 LGHDT and CDR2 YNNKEL come from the germline V gene (reference sequence). There are 22 residues in the CDR3. CDR3 loop: CASSNSKDLWGRPLQYQETQYF. The CDR3 coding sequence is TGTGCCAGCAGCAACTCCAAAGACTTGTGGGGACGACCCCTACAGTACCAAGAGACCCAGTACTTC.

This clonotype was counted between two and nine times. This rearrangement joins TRBV6-2 or TRBV6-3 to TRBJ2-7; 8 positions agree with TRBD1. There are 16 residues in the CDR3. Germline-derived CDR1 and CDR2 are MNHEY and SVGEGT. After removal of 8 bases from V and 6 bases from J, the junction contained 18 bases not matched to a gene. The chain's CDR3 is CASCADKTGGEAEQYF. CDR3 DNA: TGTGCCAGCTGCGCCGACAAAACAGGGGGTGAAGCCGAGCAGTACTTC.

This chain uses TRBV7-2 with TRBJ2-3; 12 bases map to TRBD2. J was trimmed by 5 bases and V by 2 bases; bases with no gene match: 5. CDR3 length: 16 amino acids. Germline V gene data show CDR1 as SGHTA and CDR2 as FQGNSA. In DNA form, the CDR3 reads TGTGCCAGCAGCTTACGGCTAGCGGGGGGGCAAGATACGCAGTATTTT. Translation gives CASSLRLAGGQDTQYF.

This clonotype was seen a handful of times. This sequence joins TRBV28 and TRBJ2-3, with 7 nucleotides matching TRBD2. The V gene's germline CDR1 is MDHEN and CDR2 SYDVKM. The V and J ends lost 6 bases and 4 bases, in that order; junction bases with no gene match: 10. The CDR3 sequence is 15 residues long. Written as DNA, the CDR3 is TGTGCCAGCAGCCTCAGGGAGGGGCGAGCAGATACGCAGTATTTT. It translates to CASSLREGRADTQYF.

In this sample, this clonotype turned up many times. V is TRBV12-3 or TRBV12-4 and J is TRBJ2-5, with 9 bases fitting TRBD1. The V gene end was trimmed by 6 bases and the J gene end by 5 bases; junction bases not matched to a gene: 4. CDR3 length: 13 amino acids. The CDR3 here is CASSLTGGETQYF. The DNA for the CDR3 is TGTGCCAGCAGCTTGACAGGGGGGGAGACCCAGTACTTC.